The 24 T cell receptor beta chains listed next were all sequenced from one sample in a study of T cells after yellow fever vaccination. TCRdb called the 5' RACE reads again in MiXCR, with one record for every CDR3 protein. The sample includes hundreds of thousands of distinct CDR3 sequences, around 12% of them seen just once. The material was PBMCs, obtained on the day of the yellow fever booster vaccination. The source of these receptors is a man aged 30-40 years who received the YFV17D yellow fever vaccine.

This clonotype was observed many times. CDR3 residues: CASSLEHGPYEQYF. CDR3 nucleotide sequence: TGTGCCAGCAGCTTAGAACACGGACCCTACGAGCAGTACTTC. The J gene is TRBJ2-7, the V gene TRBV7-2; D not certain. Germline CDR1 reads SGHTA; CDR2 reads FQGNSA. V dropped 1 base and J dropped 2 bases, with 9 bases sitting between them. This CDR3 comprises 14 residues.

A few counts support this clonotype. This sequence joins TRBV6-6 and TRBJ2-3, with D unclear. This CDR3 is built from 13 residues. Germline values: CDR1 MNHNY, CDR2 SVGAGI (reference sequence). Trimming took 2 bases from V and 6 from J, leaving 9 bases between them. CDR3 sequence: CASSYRGEDTQYF. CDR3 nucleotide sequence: TGTGCCAGCAGTTACCGCGGAGAGGATACGCAGTATTTT.

CDR3 DNA sequence: TGTGCCAGCAGCTCTCAACCGCAGGGGACGACAGATACGCAGTATTTT. It codes for CASSSQPQGTTDTQYF. This rearrangement joins TRBV7-2 to TRBJ2-3; a weak D match, TRBD1 (6 bases). V lost 4 bases, J lost 3 bases, and 17 bases lay in between. Per the germline V gene, CDR1 is SGHTA and CDR2 is FQGNSA. This CDR3 region has 16 residues.

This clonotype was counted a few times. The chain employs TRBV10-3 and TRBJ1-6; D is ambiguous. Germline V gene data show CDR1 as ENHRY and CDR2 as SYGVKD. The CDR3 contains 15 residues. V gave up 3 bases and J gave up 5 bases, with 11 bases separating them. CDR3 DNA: TGTGCCATCAGTGATCGGACCGCCGATAATTCACCCCTCCACTTT. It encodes CAISDRTADNSPLHF.

The chain's CDR3 is CASSSLGGNSYEQYF. The CDR3 DNA reads as TGTGCCAGCAGCAGCCTGGGCGGCAACTCCTACGAGCAGTACTTC. The chain links TRBV11-2 to TRBJ2-7; the D is unclear. The length of the CDR3 is 15 residues. V gave up 5 bases and J gave up 0 bases, with 14 bases separating them. Germline CDR1 and CDR2: SGHAT and FQNNGV.

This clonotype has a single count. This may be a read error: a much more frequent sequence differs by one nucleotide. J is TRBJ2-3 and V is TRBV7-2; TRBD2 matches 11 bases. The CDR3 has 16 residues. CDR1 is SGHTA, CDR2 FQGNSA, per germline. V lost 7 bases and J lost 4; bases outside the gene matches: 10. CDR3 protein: CASTLELAGESDTQYF. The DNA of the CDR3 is TGTGCCAGCACCCTCGAACTAGCGGGAGAATCAGATACGCAGTATTTT.

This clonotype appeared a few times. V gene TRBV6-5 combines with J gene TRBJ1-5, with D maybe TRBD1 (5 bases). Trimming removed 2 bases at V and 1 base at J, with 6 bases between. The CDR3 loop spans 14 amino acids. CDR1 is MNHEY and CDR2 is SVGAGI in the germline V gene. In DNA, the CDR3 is TGTGCCAGCAGTTACCGGGGGAGCAATCAGCCCCAGCATTTT. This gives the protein CASSYRGSNQPQHF.

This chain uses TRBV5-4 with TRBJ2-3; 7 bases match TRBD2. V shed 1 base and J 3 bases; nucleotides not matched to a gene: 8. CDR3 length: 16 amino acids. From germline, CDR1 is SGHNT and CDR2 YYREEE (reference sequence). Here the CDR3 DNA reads TGTGCCAGCAGCTTGTACTCTAGCGGAGCGACAGATACGCAGTATTTT. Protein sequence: CASSLYSSGATDTQYF. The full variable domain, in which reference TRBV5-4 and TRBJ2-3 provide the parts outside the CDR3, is ETGVTQSPTHLIKTRGQQVTLRCSSQSGHNTVSWYQQALGQGPQFIFQYYREEENGRGNFPPRFSGLQFPNYSSELNVNALELDDSALYLCASSLYSSGATDTQYFGPGTRLTVL.

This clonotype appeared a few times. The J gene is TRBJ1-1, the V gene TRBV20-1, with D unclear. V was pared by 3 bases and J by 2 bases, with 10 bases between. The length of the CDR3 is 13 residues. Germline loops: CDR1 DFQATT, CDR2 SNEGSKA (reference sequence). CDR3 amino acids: CSARFASNTEAFF. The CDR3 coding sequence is TGCAGTGCTAGGTTTGCTTCTAACACTGAAGCTTTCTTT.

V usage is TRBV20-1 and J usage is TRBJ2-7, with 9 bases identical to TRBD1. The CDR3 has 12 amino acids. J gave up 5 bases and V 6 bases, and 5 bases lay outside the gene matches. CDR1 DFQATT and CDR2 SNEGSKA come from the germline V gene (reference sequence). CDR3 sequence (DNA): TGCAGTGCAACGGGACAGGGCCACGAGCAGTACTTC. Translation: CSATGQGHEQYF.

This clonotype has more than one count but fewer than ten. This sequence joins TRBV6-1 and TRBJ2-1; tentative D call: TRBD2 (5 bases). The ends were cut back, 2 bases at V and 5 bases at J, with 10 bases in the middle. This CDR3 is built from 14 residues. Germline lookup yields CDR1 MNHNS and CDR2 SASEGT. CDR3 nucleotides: TGTGCCAGCAGTGAATCTGGAGGAAACAATGAGCAGTTCTTC. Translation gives CASSESGGNNEQFF.

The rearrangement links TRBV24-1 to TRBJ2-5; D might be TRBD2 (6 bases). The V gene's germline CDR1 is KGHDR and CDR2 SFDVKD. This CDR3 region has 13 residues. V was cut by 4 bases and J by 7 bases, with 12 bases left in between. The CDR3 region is CATSDTPGGTQYF. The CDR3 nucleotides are TGTGCCACCAGTGACACCCCCGGGGGGACCCAGTACTTC.

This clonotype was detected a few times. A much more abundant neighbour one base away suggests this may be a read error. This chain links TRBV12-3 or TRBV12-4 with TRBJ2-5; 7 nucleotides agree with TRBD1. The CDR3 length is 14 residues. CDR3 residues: CTSSPRDRQETQYF. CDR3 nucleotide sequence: TGTACCAGCAGCCCTCGGGACAGACAAGAGACCCAGTACTTC.

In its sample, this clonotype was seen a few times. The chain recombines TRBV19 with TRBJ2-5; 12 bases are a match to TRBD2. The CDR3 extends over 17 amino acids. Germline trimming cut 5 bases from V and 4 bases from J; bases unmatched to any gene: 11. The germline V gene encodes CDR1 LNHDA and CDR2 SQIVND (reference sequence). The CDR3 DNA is TGTGCCAGTAGTCTCGGGACTAGCGGGCTTTTGGGAGAGACCCAGTACTTC. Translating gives CASSLGTSGLLGETQYF.

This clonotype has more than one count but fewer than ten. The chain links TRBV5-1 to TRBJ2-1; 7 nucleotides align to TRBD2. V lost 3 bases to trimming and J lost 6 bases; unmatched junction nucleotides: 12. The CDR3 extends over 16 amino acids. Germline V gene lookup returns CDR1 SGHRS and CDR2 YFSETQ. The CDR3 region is CASSWAGREPLNEQFF. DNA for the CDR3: TGCGCCAGCAGCTGGGCGGGGCGGGAGCCCCTCAATGAGCAGTTCTTC.

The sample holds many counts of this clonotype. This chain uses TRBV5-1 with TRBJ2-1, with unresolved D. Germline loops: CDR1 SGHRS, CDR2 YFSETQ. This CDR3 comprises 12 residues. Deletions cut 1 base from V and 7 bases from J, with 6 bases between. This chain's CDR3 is CASSLSQNEQFF. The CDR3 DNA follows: TGCGCCAGCAGCTTGAGCCAAAATGAGCAGTTCTTC. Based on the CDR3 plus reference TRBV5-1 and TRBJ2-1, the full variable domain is KAGVTQTPRYLIKTRGQQVTLSCSPISGHRSVSWYQQTPGQGLQFLFEYFSETQRNKGNFPGRFSGRQFSNSRSEMNVSTLELGDSALYLCASSLSQNEQFFGPGTRLTVL.

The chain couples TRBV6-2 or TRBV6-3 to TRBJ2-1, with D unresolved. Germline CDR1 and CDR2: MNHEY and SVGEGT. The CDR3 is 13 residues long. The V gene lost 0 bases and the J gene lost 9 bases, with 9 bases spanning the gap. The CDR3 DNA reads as TGTGCCAGCAGTTACTCGAAGTGGGGTGAGCAGTTCTTC. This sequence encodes CASSYSKWGEQFF.

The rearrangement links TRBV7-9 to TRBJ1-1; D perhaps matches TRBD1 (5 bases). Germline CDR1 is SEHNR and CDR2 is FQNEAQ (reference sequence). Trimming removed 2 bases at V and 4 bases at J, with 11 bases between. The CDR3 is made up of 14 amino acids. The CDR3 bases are TGTGCCAGCAGCTTATCAGGGTGGGTCACTGAAGCTTTCTTT. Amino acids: CASSLSGWVTEAFF.

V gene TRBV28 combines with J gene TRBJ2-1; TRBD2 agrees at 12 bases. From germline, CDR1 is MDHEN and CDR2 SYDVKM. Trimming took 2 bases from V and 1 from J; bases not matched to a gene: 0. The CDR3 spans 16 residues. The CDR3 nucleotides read TGTGCCAGCAGTTTAACTAGCGGGGGGTCCTACAATGAGCAGTTCTTC. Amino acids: CASSLTSGGSYNEQFF. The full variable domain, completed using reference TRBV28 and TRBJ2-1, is DVKVTQSSRYLVKRTGEKVFLECVQDMDHENMFWYRQDPGLGLRLIYFSYDVKMKEKGDIPEGYSVSREKKERFSLILESASTNQTSMYLCASSLTSGGSYNEQFFGPGTRLTVL.

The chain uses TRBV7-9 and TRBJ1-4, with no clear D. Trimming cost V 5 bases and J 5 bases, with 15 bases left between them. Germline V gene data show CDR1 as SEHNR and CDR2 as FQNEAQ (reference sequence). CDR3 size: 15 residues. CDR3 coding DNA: TGTGCCAGCAGCCCTCCCCGAGCCCCAAATGAAAAACTGTTTTTT. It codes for CASSPPRAPNEKLFF.

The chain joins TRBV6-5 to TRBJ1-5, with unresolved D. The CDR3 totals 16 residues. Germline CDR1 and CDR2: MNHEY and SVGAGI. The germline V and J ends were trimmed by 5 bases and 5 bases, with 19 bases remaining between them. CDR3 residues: CASSHTPRGRDQPQHF. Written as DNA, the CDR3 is TGTGCCAGCAGTCACACCCCCCGAGGACGGGATCAGCCCCAGCATTTT.

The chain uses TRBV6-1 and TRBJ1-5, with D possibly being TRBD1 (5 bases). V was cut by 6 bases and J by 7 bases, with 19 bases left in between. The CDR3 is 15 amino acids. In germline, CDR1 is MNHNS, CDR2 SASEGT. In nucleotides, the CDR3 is TGTGCCAGCAGCCTATTGCCCAGGGACGGGCAGCCCCAGCATTTT. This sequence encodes CASSLLPRDGQPQHF.

CDR3 nucleotides: TGCGCCAGCAGCCAAGGACGAGGATTCGGTGAGACCCAGTACTTC. It yields the protein CASSQGRGFGETQYF. This rearrangement joins TRBV4-3 to TRBJ2-5; the D is unclear. Looked up from germline, CDR1 is LGHNA and CDR2 is YSLEER. The CDR3 is 15 residues long. V lost 1 base and J 5 bases, leaving 14 bases between the germline ends.

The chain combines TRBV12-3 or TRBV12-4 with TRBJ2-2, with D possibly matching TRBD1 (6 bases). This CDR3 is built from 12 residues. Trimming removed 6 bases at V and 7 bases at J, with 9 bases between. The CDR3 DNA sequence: TGTGCCAGCAGGGGGACACTCGGGGAGCTGTTTTTT. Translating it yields CASRGTLGELFF.